Reported below is one T cell receptor (beta chain). The data originate from a study of blood T cell repertoires in COVID-19. About the research overall: Sites in the United States, Italy and Spain provided acute and convalescent COVID-19 samples.

Clones were read by immunoSEQ multiplex PCR, and TCRdb kept only the in-frame ones, dropping some. The table records 200,000 to 300,000 clones, 85% of them present only once. The CDR3 totals 16 residues. Germline assignment: CDR1 SGHVS and CDR2 FNYEAQ. The V and J ends lost 2 bases and 3 bases respectively, with 11 bases between them. The chain joins TRBV7-6 to TRBJ1-6; TRBD1 might be the D (6 bases). Source material: peripheral blood. This clonotype was obtained from a man aged 45-65 years with COVID-19, enrolled during active disease. Here the CDR3 reads CASSLKPTGYNSPLHF. The CDR3 DNA follows: TGTGCCAGCAGCTTAAAACCGACAGGCTATAATTCACCCCTCCACTTT.